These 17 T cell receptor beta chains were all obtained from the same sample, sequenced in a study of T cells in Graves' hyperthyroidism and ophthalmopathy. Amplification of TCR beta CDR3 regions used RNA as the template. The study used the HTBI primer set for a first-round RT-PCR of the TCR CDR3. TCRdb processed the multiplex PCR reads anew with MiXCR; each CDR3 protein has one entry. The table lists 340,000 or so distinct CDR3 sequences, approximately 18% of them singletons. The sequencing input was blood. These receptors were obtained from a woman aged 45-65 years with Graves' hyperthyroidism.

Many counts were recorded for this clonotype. The DNA of the CDR3 is TGTGCCAGCAGTGAAGACAGGGGAAATGAAAAACTGTTTTTT. Its protein product is CASSEDRGNEKLFF. The V call is TRBV2, the J call TRBJ1-4; 7 bases agree with TRBD1. V gave up 1 base and J gave up 5 bases; unmatched junction bases: 1. The length of the CDR3 is 14 residues. From germline, CDR1 is SNHLY and CDR2 FYNNEI. Full variable domain (outside the CDR3, taken from reference TRBV2 and TRBJ1-4): EPEVTQTPSHQVTQMGQEVILRCVPISNHLYFYWYRQILGQKVEFLVSFYNNEISEKSEIFDDQFSVERPDGSNFTLKIRSTKLEDSAMYFCASSEDRGNEKLFFGSGTQLSVL.

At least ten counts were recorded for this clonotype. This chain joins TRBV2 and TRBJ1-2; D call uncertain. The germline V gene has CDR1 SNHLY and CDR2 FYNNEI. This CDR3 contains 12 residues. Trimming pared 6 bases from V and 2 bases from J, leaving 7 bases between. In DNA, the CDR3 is TGTGCCAGCAGGGAAATCAACTATGGCTACACCTTC. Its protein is CASREINYGYTF.

The CDR3 region is CAIGQERYEQYF. CDR3 in DNA: TGTGCCATCGGACAGGAGAGGTACGAGCAGTACTTC. V usage is TRBV10-3 and J usage is TRBJ2-7; 7 bases map to TRBD1. CDR1 is ENHRY, CDR2 SYGVKD, per germline. V lost 8 bases, J lost 4 bases, and 5 bases stayed unmatched. The CDR3 is 12 residues long.

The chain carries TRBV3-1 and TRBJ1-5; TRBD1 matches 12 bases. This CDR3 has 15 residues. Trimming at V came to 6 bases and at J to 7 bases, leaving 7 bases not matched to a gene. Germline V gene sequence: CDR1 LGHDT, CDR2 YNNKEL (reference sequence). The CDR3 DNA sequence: TGTGCCAGCAGTTCACCCGGGACAGGGGGCCAGCCCCAGCATTTT. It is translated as CASSSPGTGGQPQHF.

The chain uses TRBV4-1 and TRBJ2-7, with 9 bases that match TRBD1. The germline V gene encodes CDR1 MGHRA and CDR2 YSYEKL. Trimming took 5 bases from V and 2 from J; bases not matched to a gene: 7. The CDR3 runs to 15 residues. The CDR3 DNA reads TGCGCCAGCAGCGTATCCGGGACAGGGACCTACGAGCAGTACTTC. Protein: CASSVSGTGTYEQYF.

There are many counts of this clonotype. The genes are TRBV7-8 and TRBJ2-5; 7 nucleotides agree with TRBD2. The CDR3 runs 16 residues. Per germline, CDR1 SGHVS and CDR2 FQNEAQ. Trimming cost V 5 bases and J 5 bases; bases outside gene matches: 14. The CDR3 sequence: CASSPHTSVSRETQYF. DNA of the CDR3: TGTGCCAGCAGCCCCCACACTAGCGTATCTAGGGAGACCCAGTACTTC.

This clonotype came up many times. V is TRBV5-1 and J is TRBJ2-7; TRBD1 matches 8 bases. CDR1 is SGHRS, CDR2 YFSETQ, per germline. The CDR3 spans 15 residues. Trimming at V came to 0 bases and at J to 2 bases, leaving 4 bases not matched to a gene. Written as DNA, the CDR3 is TGCGCCAGCAGCTTGGAAGGGACAGGAACCTACGAGCAGTACTTC. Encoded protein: CASSLEGTGTYEQYF.

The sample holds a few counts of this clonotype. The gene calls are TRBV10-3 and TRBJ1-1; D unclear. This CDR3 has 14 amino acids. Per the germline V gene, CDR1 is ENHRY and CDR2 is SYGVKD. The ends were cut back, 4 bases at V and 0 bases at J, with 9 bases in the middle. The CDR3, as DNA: TGTGCCATCAGTGCTGGCCAGATGAACACTGAAGCTTTCTTT. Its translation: CAISAGQMNTEAFF.

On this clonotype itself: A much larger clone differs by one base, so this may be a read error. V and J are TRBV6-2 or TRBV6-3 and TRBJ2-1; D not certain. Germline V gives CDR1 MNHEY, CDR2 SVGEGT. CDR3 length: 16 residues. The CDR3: CASNYPDGDPYNEQFF. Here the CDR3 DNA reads TGTGCCAGCAATTACCCCGACGGTGACCCCTACAATGAGCAGTTCTTC.

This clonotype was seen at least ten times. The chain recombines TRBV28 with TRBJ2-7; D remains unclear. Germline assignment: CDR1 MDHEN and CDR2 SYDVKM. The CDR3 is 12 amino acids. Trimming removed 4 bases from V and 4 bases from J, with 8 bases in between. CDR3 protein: CASSSTGYEQYF. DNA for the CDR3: TGTGCCAGCAGTTCCACCGGTTACGAGCAGTACTTC.

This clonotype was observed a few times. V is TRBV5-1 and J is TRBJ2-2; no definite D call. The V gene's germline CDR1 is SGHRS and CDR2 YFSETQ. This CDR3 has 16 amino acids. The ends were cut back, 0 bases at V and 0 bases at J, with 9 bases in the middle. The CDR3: CASSLAVGTNTGELFF. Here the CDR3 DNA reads TGCGCCAGCAGCTTGGCTGTGGGAACGAACACCGGGGAGCTGTTTTTT.

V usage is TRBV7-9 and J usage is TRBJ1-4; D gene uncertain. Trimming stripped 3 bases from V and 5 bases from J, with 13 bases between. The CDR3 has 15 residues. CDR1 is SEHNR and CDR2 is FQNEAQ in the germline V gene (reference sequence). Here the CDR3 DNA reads TGTGCCAGCAGCTTTTCTGGCAGCGCAAATGAAAAACTGTTTTTT. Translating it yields CASSFSGSANEKLFF.

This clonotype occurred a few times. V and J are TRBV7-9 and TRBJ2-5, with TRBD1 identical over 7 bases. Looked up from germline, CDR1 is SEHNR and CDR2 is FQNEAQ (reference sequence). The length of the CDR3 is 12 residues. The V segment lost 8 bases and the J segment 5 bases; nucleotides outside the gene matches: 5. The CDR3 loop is CASEGAEETQYF. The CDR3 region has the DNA TGTGCCAGCGAGGGGGCGGAGGAGACCCAGTACTTC.

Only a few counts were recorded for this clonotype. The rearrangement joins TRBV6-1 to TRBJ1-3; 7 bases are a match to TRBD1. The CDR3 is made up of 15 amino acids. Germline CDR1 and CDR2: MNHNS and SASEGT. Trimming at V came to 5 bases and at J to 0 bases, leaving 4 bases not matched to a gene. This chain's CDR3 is CASSLGQPSGNTIYF. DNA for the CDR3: TGTGCCAGCAGTTTGGGACAGCCCTCTGGAAACACCATATATTTT.

The CDR3 loop is CSASQVSGANVLTF. CDR3 coding DNA: TGCAGTGCTAGTCAAGTCTCTGGGGCCAACGTCCTGACTTTC. The rearrangement joins TRBV20-1 to TRBJ2-6; no clear D. CDR1 is DFQATT, CDR2 SNEGSKA, per germline (reference sequence). This CDR3 region has 14 residues. Deletions cut 3 bases from V and 0 bases from J, with 6 bases between.

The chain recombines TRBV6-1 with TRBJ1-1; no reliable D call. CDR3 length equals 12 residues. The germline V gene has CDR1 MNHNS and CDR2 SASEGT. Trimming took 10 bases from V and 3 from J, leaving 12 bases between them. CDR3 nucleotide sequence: TGTGCCACCCAAAGAAGGGACACTGAAGCTTTCTTT. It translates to CATQRRDTEAFF.

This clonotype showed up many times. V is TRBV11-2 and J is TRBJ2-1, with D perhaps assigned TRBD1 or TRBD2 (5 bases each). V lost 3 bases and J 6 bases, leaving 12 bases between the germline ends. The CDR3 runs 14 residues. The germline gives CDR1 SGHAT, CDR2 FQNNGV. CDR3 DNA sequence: TGTGCCAGCAGCTTGGCCGGGACCCTCAATGAGCAGTTCTTC. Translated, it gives CASSLAGTLNEQFF.